This T cell receptor beta chain was obtained from a study of shared clonotypes between healthy human individuals. The assay ran at deep level. Every subset had its genomic DNA shared out evenly among several immunoSEQ plates. The repertoire was sequenced with immunoSEQ multiplex PCR; TCRdb's copy has only in-frame clones and lacks some. The top ten clones hold 0.61% of a sample with 1 million to 1.3 million clones, approximately 80% of them seen once. On this clone: Its matching antigen is unknown.

Points from the study as a whole: For naive CD4 cells, approximately 4.8% of clonotypes were shared across a handful of donors. Memory subsets generally showed smaller estimated richness than naive subsets did.

With 5 bases clipped from V and 4 bases from J, the junction kept 4 bases outside the gene matches. The CDR3 has 14 amino acids. Germline V CDR1 and CDR2: MDHEN, SYDVKM. The TCR was taken from a young man in good health. Some clones in this sample may be carry-over from other donors' samples. The chain recombines TRBV28 with TRBJ1-4, with 7 nucleotides matching TRBD1. The sample consisted of memory CD4+ T cells from PBMCs. Subset: CD45RA-negative fraction. The CDR3 DNA follows: TGTGCCAGCAGTGCGGGACAGAATAATGAAAAACTGTTTTTT. Its translation is CASSAGQNNEKLFF.